Sequencing of this T cell receptor beta chain was carried out in a study of cytomegalovirus exposure and HLA in healthy donors. Overall study findings and caveats: A few chains tied to CMV proved CMV antigen-specific in vitro. Most TCR sequences showed up rarely, but some public TCRs showed up in many donors. Reports showed the classifier diagnosing cytomegalovirus status with high specificity and sensitivity.

The junction had 12 bases not matched to a gene; V was cut back by 0 bases and J by 11 bases. Germline CDR1 reads SGHRS; CDR2 reads YFSETQ. The CDR3 sequence is 15 residues long. Sequencing was performed with immunoSEQ multiplex PCR; in TCRdb, only in-frame clones are kept and a portion is missing. The sample holds fewer than 200,000 clones; around nine tenths are singletons and the top ten take about 1.5%. In regard to this clone: Its matching antigen is unknown.

This sequence was found in a woman aged 25 to 39 in good health and CMV-seronegative. This chain uses TRBV5-1 with TRBJ1-1, with 8 positions matching TRBD1. The sample taken for sequencing was PBMCs. The CDR3 spells CASSLERRTGQVAFF. The CDR3 nucleotides are TGCGCCAGCAGCTTGGAGCGGAGGACAGGGCAAGTCGCTTTCTTT.